The 20 T cell receptor beta chains given below trace back to one sample, sequenced in a study of T-cell reconstitution after alpha-beta-depleted transplantation in children. Unique molecular identifiers were built into the TCRbeta library. TCRdb re-called the PCR reads through MiXCR, storing one row per CDR3 protein. Of around 600,000 distinct CDR3 sequences listed, roughly 15% are singletons. The starting material was PBMCs from the stem cell graft donor, obtained from the stem cell graft. These receptor sequences come from a human donor who donated a stem cell graft to a child with acute myeloid leukemia.

Worth noting for this clonotype: One end of the junction does not line up with germline, which may come from a read error. The chain is built from TRBV7-9 and TRBJ1-1; no firm D call. The CDR3 runs to 14 residues. From germline, CDR1 is SEHNR and CDR2 FQNEAQ (reference sequence). The CDR3 DNA follows: TGTGTCAGCAGCCCCCTACAGCTGAACACTGAAGCTTTCTTT. Translating gives CVSSPLQLNTEAFF. Using reference TRBV7-9 and TRBJ1-1 for the parts outside the CDR3, the full variable domain is DTGVSQNPRHKITKRGQNVTFRCDPISEHNRLYWYRQTLGQGPEFLTYFQNEAQLEKSRLLSDRFSAERPKGSFSTLEIQRTEQGDSAMYLCVSSPLQLNTEAFFGQGTRLTVV.

The V gene is TRBV5-6, the J gene TRBJ2-7, with TRBD1 identical over 7 bases. The CDR3 has 16 amino acids. CDR1 and CDR2 (germline): SGHDT, YYEEEE. Unmatched junction bases numbered 8, after V lost 1 base and J lost 1 base. As DNA, the CDR3 is TGTGCCAGCAGCTTGTTATCCGGGACAGCGTCCTACGAGCAGTACTTC. Protein: CASSLLSGTASYEQYF.

The genes are TRBV5-1 and TRBJ2-5; 10 nucleotides line up with TRBD2. J was trimmed by 1 base and V by 1 base; bases with no gene match: 4. The CDR3 spans 16 residues. The germline V gene has CDR1 SGHRS and CDR2 YFSETQ. The CDR3 is CASSLWLAGAQETQYF. The CDR3 bases are TGCGCCAGCAGCTTGTGGCTAGCGGGGGCCCAAGAGACCCAGTACTTC.

The genes are TRBV6-5 and TRBJ1-1; 11 bases are shared with TRBD1. Germline V gene sequence: CDR1 MNHEY, CDR2 SVGAGI. CDR3 length: 16 residues. V lost 0 bases and J lost 9; bases outside the gene matches: 9. The CDR3 region has the DNA TGTGCCAGCAGTTACTCGCCCGGACAGGGGGCCGGCCAAGCTTTCTTT. Protein product: CASSYSPGQGAGQAFF.

The CDR3 DNA reads as TGCGCCAGCAGCCAAGAATGGGGGATGCTTAGCTCCTACGAGCAGTACTTC. Its translation is CASSQEWGMLSSYEQYF. The chain joins TRBV4-3 to TRBJ2-7; either TRBD1 or TRBD2 may supply D (5 bases each). This CDR3 is 17 amino acids long. Trimming took off 0 bases at V and 0 bases at J, with 15 bases between the two ends. Germline loops: CDR1 LGHNA, CDR2 YSLEER.

This clonotype was seen ten or more times. The V gene is TRBV5-5, the J gene TRBJ2-1, with 8 bases lining up with TRBD2. Germline CDR1 is SGHKS and CDR2 is YYEKEE (reference sequence). Losses at the gene ends were 2 bases for V and 8 bases for J; bases not matched to a gene: 9. The CDR3 is made up of 15 amino acids. CDR3 coding DNA: TGTGCCAGCAGCTTTCTAGCGGGTCCAGGGGATGAGCAGTTCTTC. This sequence encodes CASSFLAGPGDEQFF. Together with reference TRBV5-5 and TRBJ2-1, the CDR3 gives the full variable domain: DAGVTQSPTHLIKTRGQQVTLRCSPISGHKSVSWYQQVLGQGPQFIFQYYEKEERGRGNFPDRFSARQFPNYSSELNVNALLLGDSALYLCASSFLAGPGDEQFFGPGTRLTVL.

This clonotype showed up many times. CDR3 amino acids: CSARERQRNTEAFF. The CDR3 DNA follows: TGCAGTGCTAGAGAGAGACAGCGGAACACTGAAGCTTTCTTT. The V and J genes are TRBV20-1 and TRBJ1-1; weak D call: TRBD1 (5 bases). The V end was cut by 0 bases, the J end by 1 base, with 9 bases between. Germline-derived CDR1 and CDR2 are DFQATT and SNEGSKA (reference sequence). This CDR3 spans 14 amino acids.

As concerns this clonotype: This may come from a read error, since a much larger clone is one base off. The rearrangement uses TRBV6-6 and TRBJ1-5, with unresolved D. The CDR3 is made up of 13 amino acids. Between the trimmed V and J ends, which lost 7 bases and 9 bases, there was a span of 16 bases. Germline values: CDR1 MNHNY, CDR2 SVGAGI (reference sequence). CDR3 sequence reads: CASIPSPPRPQHF. CDR3 nucleotides: TGTGCCAGCATCCCTTCGCCCCCTCGGCCCCAGCATTTT.

This clonotype was observed a handful of times. The chain has TRBV20-1 and TRBJ2-6; a possible D gene is TRBD2 (5 bases). The CDR3 consists of 15 residues. Per germline, CDR1 DFQATT and CDR2 SNEGSKA (reference sequence). With 1 base removed from V and 1 base from J, the gap between germline ends came to 8 bases. The CDR3 DNA sequence: TGCAGTGCTAGAGGGGAGCCGTCTGGGGCCAACGTCCTGACTTTC. Its translation is CSARGEPSGANVLTF.

This clonotype was picked up a small number of times. The rearrangement links TRBV20-1 to TRBJ1-5; 8 bases agree with TRBD1. Germline CDR1 DFQATT, CDR2 SNEGSKA (reference sequence). The CDR3 contains 15 residues. V lost 4 bases to trimming and J lost 3 bases; unmatched junction nucleotides: 8. Written as DNA, the CDR3 is TGCAGTGCTACAGGCCGGGACAGGCCCAATCAGCCCCAGCATTTT. It codes for CSATGRDRPNQPQHF.

This clonotype has just a few counts. The chain carries TRBV4-1 and TRBJ1-3, with D perhaps matching TRBD1 (5 bases). V lost 0 bases and J lost 2, with 20 bases in between. This CDR3 has 19 amino acids. Germline lookup yields CDR1 MGHRA and CDR2 YSYEKL. The CDR3 loop reads CASSQEGPRITGPGNTIYF. DNA for the CDR3: TGCGCCAGCAGCCAAGAGGGGCCAAGGATAACAGGTCCTGGAAACACCATATATTTT.

Regarding this clonotype: Just one base apart from a much larger clone, this may be a read error. The chain joins TRBV7-2 to TRBJ1-1; 7 bases map to TRBD1. Germline values: CDR1 SGHTA, CDR2 FQGNSA. With V trimmed by 5 bases and J by 6 bases, 9 bases remained unmatched. The CDR3 has 14 residues. The CDR3 DNA sequence: TGTGCCAGCAGCCCCAGGGGGACGCGGTCTGAAGCTTTCTTT. Protein sequence: CASSPRGTRSEAFF.

This clonotype was seen a handful of times. The chain links TRBV3-1 to TRBJ1-2; 9 bases agree with TRBD1. CDR3 length: 12 amino acids. The V and J ends lost 4 bases and 11 bases, in that order; junction bases with no gene match: 5. CDR1 is LGHDT, CDR2 YNNKEL, per germline (reference sequence). The CDR3 spells CASSPGQGLYTF. For the CDR3, the DNA is TGTGCCAGCAGCCCGGGACAGGGTTTATACACCTTC.

This clonotype was recorded a few times. V usage is TRBV12-3 or TRBV12-4 and J usage is TRBJ2-7; 9 nucleotides agree with TRBD1. Trimming took 6 bases from V and 6 from J; bases not matched to a gene: 6. This CDR3 comprises 13 residues. This CDR3 reads CASRAGQGAEQYF. Here the CDR3 DNA reads TGTGCCAGCAGGGCGGGACAGGGTGCCGAGCAGTACTTC.

This chain uses TRBV20-1 with TRBJ2-4; no firm D call. Germline lookup yields CDR1 DFQATT and CDR2 SNEGSKA (reference sequence). V was trimmed by 2 bases and J by 6 bases, leaving 14 bases between them. This CDR3 region has 14 residues. The DNA for the CDR3 is TGCAGTGCTAGAAACCCCAACCTCTCAAACATTCAGTACTTC. The encoded protein is CSARNPNLSNIQYF.

This clonotype was recorded at least ten times. V is TRBV12-3 or TRBV12-4 and J is TRBJ2-1; possible D gene TRBD1, 5 bases. The germline V and J ends were trimmed by 5 bases and 6 bases, with 26 bases remaining between them. This CDR3 is 18 amino acids long. CDR3 in DNA: TGTGCCAGCAGTCCGTTTGGAGAACAGGACCTAGATTTCAATGAGCAGTTCTTC. Translation: CASSPFGEQDLDFNEQFF.

This clonotype was counted between two and nine times. The chain combines TRBV7-8 with TRBJ1-5; no clear D gene. V was clipped by 5 bases and J by 9 bases, with 17 bases between them. The germline V gene has CDR1 SGHVS and CDR2 FQNEAQ. The CDR3 sequence is 14 residues long. The CDR3 protein is CASSVETGVAPQHF. The CDR3 nucleotides read TGTGCCAGCAGCGTCGAGACTGGCGTCGCGCCCCAGCATTTT.

This clonotype was observed at least ten times. The chain links TRBV20-1 to TRBJ1-2; 9 nucleotides line up with TRBD1. V gave up 4 bases and J gave up 9 bases; unmatched junction bases: 6. CDR1 DFQATT and CDR2 SNEGSKA come from the germline V gene (reference sequence). This CDR3 spans 12 amino acids. In DNA form, the CDR3 reads TGCAGTGCTAATATACAGGGGGCAAGCTACACCTTC. Amino acid sequence: CSANIQGASYTF.

Only a few counts were recorded for this clonotype. The rearrangement joins TRBV27 to TRBJ2-7, with D maybe TRBD1 (6 bases). Trimming removed 3 bases at V and 1 base at J, with 10 bases between. This CDR3 region has 14 residues. CDR1 and CDR2 from the germline V gene are MNHEY and SMNVEV (reference sequence). CDR3 in DNA: TGTGCCAGCAGTTTTCAGGGGCCATCCTACGAGCAGTACTTC. Amino acid sequence: CASSFQGPSYEQYF.

The sample holds many counts of this clonotype. The chain recombines TRBV12-3 or TRBV12-4 with TRBJ1-2, with D perhaps matching TRBD1 (6 bases). Between the trimmed V and J ends, which lost 2 bases and 6 bases, there was a span of 19 bases. The CDR3 totals 16 residues. The CDR3 DNA reads as TGTGCCAGCAGTTTATTTCTGGGGGGCGAGACCCATGGCTACACCTTC. Translated, it gives CASSLFLGGETHGYTF.